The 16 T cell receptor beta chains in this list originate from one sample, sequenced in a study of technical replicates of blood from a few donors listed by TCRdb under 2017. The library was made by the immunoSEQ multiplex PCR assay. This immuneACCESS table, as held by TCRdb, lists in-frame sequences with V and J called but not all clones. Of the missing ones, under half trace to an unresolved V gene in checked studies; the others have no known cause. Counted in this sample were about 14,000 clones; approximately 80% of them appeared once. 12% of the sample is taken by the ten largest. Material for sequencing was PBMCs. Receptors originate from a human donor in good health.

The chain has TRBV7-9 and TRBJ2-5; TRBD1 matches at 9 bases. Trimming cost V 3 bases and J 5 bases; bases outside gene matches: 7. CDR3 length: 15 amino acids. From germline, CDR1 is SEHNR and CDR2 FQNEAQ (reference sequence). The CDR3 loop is CASSFIQGAHETQYF. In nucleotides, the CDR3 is TGTGCCAGCAGCTTCATACAGGGGGCGCACGAGACCCAGTACTTC.

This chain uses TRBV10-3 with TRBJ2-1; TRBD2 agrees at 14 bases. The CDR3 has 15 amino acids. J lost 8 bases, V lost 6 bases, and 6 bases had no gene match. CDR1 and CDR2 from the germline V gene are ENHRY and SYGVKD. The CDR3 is CAIRRLAGGLDEQFF. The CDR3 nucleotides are TGTGCCATCAGACGACTAGCGGGAGGGCTAGATGAGCAGTTCTTC.

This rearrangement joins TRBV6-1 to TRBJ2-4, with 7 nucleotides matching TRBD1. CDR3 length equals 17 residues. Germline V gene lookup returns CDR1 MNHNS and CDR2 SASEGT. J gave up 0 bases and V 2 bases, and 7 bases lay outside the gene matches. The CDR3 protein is CASSERDRVSAKNIQYF. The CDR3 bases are TGTGCCAGCAGTGAAAGAGACAGGGTATCAGCCAAAAACATTCAGTACTTC.

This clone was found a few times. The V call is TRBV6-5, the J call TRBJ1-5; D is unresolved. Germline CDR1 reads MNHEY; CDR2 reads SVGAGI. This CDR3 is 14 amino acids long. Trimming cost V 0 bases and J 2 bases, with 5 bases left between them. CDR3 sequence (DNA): TGTGCCAGCAGTTACTCGAGAGGCAATCAGCCCCAGCATTTT. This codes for CASSYSRGNQPQHF.

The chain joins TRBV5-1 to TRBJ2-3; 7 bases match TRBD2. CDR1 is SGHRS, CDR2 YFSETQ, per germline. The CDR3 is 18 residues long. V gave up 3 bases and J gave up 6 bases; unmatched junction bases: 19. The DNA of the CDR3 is TGCGCCAGCAGCTGGGGAGGGAGCCGCCCCCTAGGAGGGGATACGCAGTATTTT. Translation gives CASSWGGSRPLGGDTQYF.

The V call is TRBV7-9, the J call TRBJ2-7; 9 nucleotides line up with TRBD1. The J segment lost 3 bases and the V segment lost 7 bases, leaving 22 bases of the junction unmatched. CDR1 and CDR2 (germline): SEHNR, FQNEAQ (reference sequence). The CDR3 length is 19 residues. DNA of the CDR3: TGTGCCAGCACGCTAAACAGGGGGCTCAAAGACTATGGGGGCTACGAGCAGTACTTC. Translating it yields CASTLNRGLKDYGGYEQYF.

For the CDR3, the DNA is TGTGCCAGCAGTGACAAGGCAGGGGGCCAAGAGACCCAGTACTTC. Its translation is CASSDKAGGQETQYF. The rearrangement joins TRBV6-4 to TRBJ2-5, with 7 bases aligning to TRBD1. Trimming cost V 2 bases and J 1 base; bases outside gene matches: 4. The CDR3 is 15 amino acids. The germline CDR1 and CDR2 sequences are MRHNA and SNTAGT.

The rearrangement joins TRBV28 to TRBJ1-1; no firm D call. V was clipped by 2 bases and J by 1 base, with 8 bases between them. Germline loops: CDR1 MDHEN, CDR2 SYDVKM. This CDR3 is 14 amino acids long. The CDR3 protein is CASSLPPRNTEAFF. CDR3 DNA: TGTGCCAGCAGTTTACCCCCCAGGAACACTGAAGCTTTCTTT.

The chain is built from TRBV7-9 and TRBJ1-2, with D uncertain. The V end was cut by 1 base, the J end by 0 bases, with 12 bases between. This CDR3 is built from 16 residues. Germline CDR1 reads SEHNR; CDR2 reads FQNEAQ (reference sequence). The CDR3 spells CASSLGGGRSNYGYTF. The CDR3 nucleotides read TGTGCCAGCAGCTTAGGTGGCGGGCGGTCTAACTATGGCTACACCTTC. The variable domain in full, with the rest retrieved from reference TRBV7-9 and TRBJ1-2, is DTGVSQNPRHKITKRGQNVTFRCDPISEHNRLYWYRQTLGQGPEFLTYFQNEAQLEKSRLLSDRFSAERPKGSFSTLEIQRTEQGDSAMYLCASSLGGGRSNYGYTFGSGTRLTVV.

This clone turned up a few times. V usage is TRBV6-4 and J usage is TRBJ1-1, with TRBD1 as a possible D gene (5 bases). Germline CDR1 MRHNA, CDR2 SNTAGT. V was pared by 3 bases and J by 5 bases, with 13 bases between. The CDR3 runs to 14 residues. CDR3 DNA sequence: TGTGCCAGCAGTGAAACGGGGGTCGGGACTGAAGCTTTCTTT. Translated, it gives CASSETGVGTEAFF.

Written as DNA, the CDR3 is TGTGCCAGCAGCTTACAAGCGACCTACGAGCAGTACTTC. Translated, it gives CASSLQATYEQYF. The rearrangement joins TRBV7-7 to TRBJ2-7; D remains ambiguous. From germline, CDR1 is SSHAT and CDR2 FNYEAQ (reference sequence). V lost 2 bases and J 2 bases, leaving 7 bases between the germline ends. The CDR3 contains 13 residues.

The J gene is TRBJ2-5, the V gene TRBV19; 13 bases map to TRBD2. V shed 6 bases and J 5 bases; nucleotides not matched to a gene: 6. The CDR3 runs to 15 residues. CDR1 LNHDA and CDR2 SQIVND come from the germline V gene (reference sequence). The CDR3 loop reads CASSLLAGGPETQYF. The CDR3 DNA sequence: TGTGCCAGTAGCCTACTAGCGGGAGGGCCGGAGACCCAGTACTTC.

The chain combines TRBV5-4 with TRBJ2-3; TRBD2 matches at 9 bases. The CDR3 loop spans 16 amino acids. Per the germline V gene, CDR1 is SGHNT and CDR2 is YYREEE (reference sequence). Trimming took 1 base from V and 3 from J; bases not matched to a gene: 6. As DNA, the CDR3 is TGTGCCAGCAGCTTGCGCGCTAGCGGGAATACAGATACGCAGTATTTT. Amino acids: CASSLRASGNTDTQYF.

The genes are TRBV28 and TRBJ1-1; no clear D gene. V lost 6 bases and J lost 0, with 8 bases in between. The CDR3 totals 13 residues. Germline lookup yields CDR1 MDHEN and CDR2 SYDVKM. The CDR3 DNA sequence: TGTGCCAGCAGCCCTCACATGAACACTGAAGCTTTCTTT. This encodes CASSPHMNTEAFF.

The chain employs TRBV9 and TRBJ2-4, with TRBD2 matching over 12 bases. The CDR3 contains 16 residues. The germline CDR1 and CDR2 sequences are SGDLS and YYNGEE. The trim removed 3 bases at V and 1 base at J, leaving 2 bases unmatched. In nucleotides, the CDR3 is TGTGCCAGCAGCGGACTAGCGGGAGTTGCCAAAAACATTCAGTACTTC. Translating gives CASSGLAGVAKNIQYF.

In nucleotides, the CDR3 is TGTGCCAGCAGCCCCCCCAGCGGGAGGACCCGGGAGCAGTACTTC. Translated: CASSPPSGRTREQYF. The chain is built from TRBV7-2 and TRBJ2-7; 9 nucleotides agree with TRBD2. The CDR3 sequence is 15 residues long. Germline V gives CDR1 SGHTA, CDR2 FQGNSA. The junction had 12 bases not matched to a gene; V was cut back by 5 bases and J by 7 bases.